The 19 T cell receptor beta chains below come from one sample, sequenced in a study of cytomegalovirus exposure and HLA in healthy donors. The table came from immunoSEQ multiplex PCR; TCRdb's copy has only in-frame clones and leaves some out. This table holds 140,000 or so clones, approximately 90% found once. The sequenced material came from PBMCs. All receptors come from a man in his late teens or twenties in good health and CMV-seronegative.

The rearrangement joins TRBV7-9 to TRBJ2-5; TRBD2 agrees at 10 bases. The ends lost 4 bases at V and 0 bases at J; junction bases unmatched: 5. This CDR3 has 16 amino acids. Germline V CDR1 and CDR2: SEHNR, FQNEAQ (reference sequence). The CDR3 coding sequence is TGTGCCAGCAGCTCACAGCGGGAGGGGAACCAAGAGACCCAGTACTTC. This gives the protein CASSSQREGNQETQYF. Variable domain in full (rest from reference TRBV7-9 and TRBJ2-5): DTGVSQNPRHKITKRGQNVTFRCDPISEHNRLYWYRQTLGQGPEFLTYFQNEAQLEKSRLLSDRFSAERPKGSFSTLEIQRTEQGDSAMYLCASSSQREGNQETQYFGPGTRLLVL.

The DNA for the CDR3 is TGCGCCAGCAGCCTGCGGGGACTACCAAGAGATACCCAGTACTTC. Protein sequence: CASSLRGLPRDTQYF. V is TRBV5-1 and J is TRBJ2-5; 7 bases align to TRBD2. The CDR3 has 15 residues. V shed 4 bases and J 8 bases; nucleotides not matched to a gene: 14. Germline CDR1 and CDR2: SGHRS and YFSETQ.

This clone was observed once. The chain joins TRBV29-1 to TRBJ2-2, with D possibly matching TRBD1 (6 bases). The V gene's germline CDR1 is SQVTM and CDR2 ANQGSEA. This CDR3 spans 13 amino acids. V lost 6 bases, J lost 4 bases, and 12 bases lay in between. DNA of the CDR3: TGCAGCGTATCAACAGGGCTCACCGGGGAGCTGTTTTTT. Translating gives CSVSTGLTGELFF.

J is TRBJ2-1 and V is TRBV13, with 9 bases identical to TRBD2. V lost 3 bases, J lost 4 bases, and 4 bases stayed unmatched. The length of the CDR3 is 15 residues. Germline CDR1 and CDR2: PRHDT and FYEKMQ (reference sequence). The DNA of the CDR3 is TGTGCCAGCAGCTTTAGCGGGAGCACTTACAATGAGCAGTTCTTC. Its translation is CASSFSGSTYNEQFF.

This chain joins TRBV5-6 and TRBJ1-2, with a possible D match to TRBD1 (5 bases). This CDR3 has 15 residues. V gave up 8 bases and J gave up 6 bases, with 23 bases separating them. Germline lookup yields CDR1 SGHDT and CDR2 YYEEEE. The CDR3 nucleotides read TGTGCCAGTACTTTGGGCGGGGTGGGGCGGAATGGCTACACCTTC. It is translated as CASTLGGVGRNGYTF.

V is TRBV5-4 and J is TRBJ1-1, with D unclear. The CDR3 length is 13 residues. V was shortened by 0 bases and J by 6 bases, with 9 bases between the two germline ends. Germline CDR1 reads SGHNT; CDR2 reads YYREEE (reference sequence). CDR3 DNA sequence: TGTGCCAGCAGCTTGGTGGGGAGCCCTGAAGCTTTCTTT. Its translation is CASSLVGSPEAFF.

The gene calls are TRBV6-1 and TRBJ1-2; D is unresolved. In germline, CDR1 is MNHNS, CDR2 SASEGT. The CDR3 runs 13 residues. V dropped 0 bases and J dropped 5 bases, with 7 bases sitting between them. Here the CDR3 reads CASSEADWYGYTF. The CDR3 DNA reads as TGTGCCAGCAGTGAAGCGGACTGGTATGGCTACACCTTC.

The V call is TRBV9, the J call TRBJ2-3; a weak D match, TRBD2 (5 bases). This CDR3 is 13 amino acids long. Trimming stripped 3 bases from V and 9 bases from J, with 14 bases between. CDR1 and CDR2 (germline): SGDLS, YYNGEE. The CDR3 spells CASSALESGTQYF. For the CDR3, the DNA is TGTGCCAGCAGCGCCCTCGAGTCGGGGACGCAGTATTTT.

The chain carries TRBV9 and TRBJ1-1; 8 nucleotides line up with TRBD1. The CDR3 runs to 15 residues. Unmatched junction bases numbered 7, after V lost 4 bases and J lost 2 bases. CDR1 is SGDLS and CDR2 is YYNGEE in the germline V gene. The CDR3, as DNA: TGTGCCAGCAGCCCTTATGGACAGGGAAACACTGAAGCTTTCTTT. Translated: CASSPYGQGNTEAFF.

This chain joins TRBV6-1 and TRBJ2-1, with 7 bases lining up with TRBD1. The CDR3 extends over 14 amino acids. CDR1 and CDR2 (germline): MNHNS, SASEGT. The V segment lost 6 bases and the J segment 2 bases; nucleotides outside the gene matches: 4. The CDR3 reads CASSPTGPYNEQFF. The CDR3 DNA reads as TGTGCCAGCAGCCCGACAGGGCCCTACAATGAGCAGTTCTTC.

The V call is TRBV19, the J call TRBJ1-2; no definite D call. In germline, CDR1 is LNHDA, CDR2 SQIVND (reference sequence). The germline V and J ends were trimmed by 5 bases and 8 bases, with 18 bases remaining between them. The CDR3 totals 14 residues. The CDR3 sequence is CASSAPTAGPGYTF. The CDR3 bases are TGTGCCAGTAGTGCTCCGACGGCAGGTCCGGGCTACACCTTC.

The rearrangement joins TRBV30 to TRBJ2-7; D may be TRBD2 (5 bases). This CDR3 contains 12 residues. V gave up 7 bases and J gave up 3 bases, with 13 bases separating them. The germline V gene has CDR1 GTSNPN and CDR2 SVGIG (reference sequence). The CDR3 DNA reads as TGTGCCTTAAACCGGGATTACTACGAGCAGTACGTC. Residues: CALNRDYYEQYV.

The chain uses TRBV19 and TRBJ1-4; D remains ambiguous. CDR1 LNHDA and CDR2 SQIVND come from the germline V gene (reference sequence). Trimming stripped 4 bases from V and 8 bases from J, with 8 bases between. The CDR3 loop spans 12 amino acids. The CDR3 protein is CASSTGLEKLFF. The CDR3 DNA follows: TGTGCCAGTAGTACGGGTTTGGAAAAACTGTTTTTT.

V gene TRBV4-3 combines with J gene TRBJ1-1, with D uncertain. This CDR3 has 13 amino acids. The V gene's germline CDR1 is LGHNA and CDR2 YSLEER. Deletions cut 1 base from V and 5 bases from J, with 8 bases between. The CDR3 loop reads CASSQVTWTEAFF. The CDR3 DNA reads TGCGCCAGCAGCCAAGTAACTTGGACTGAAGCTTTCTTT.

The chain uses TRBV5-1 and TRBJ2-5; 7 bases are shared with TRBD1. Losses at the gene ends were 4 bases for V and 1 base for J; bases not matched to a gene: 4. The length of the CDR3 is 14 residues. The germline gives CDR1 SGHRS, CDR2 YFSETQ. The CDR3 region is CASSKRTGQETQYF. Written as DNA, the CDR3 is TGCGCCAGCAGCAAAAGGACAGGCCAAGAGACCCAGTACTTC.

V gene TRBV5-1 combines with J gene TRBJ2-7; possibly TRBD1 for D (5 bases). The CDR3 length is 14 residues. V lost 1 base and J 4 bases, leaving 12 bases between the germline ends. Germline V gives CDR1 SGHRS, CDR2 YFSETQ. The CDR3 region has the DNA TGCGCCAGCAGCTTGCAAGGGGCGCCTTACGAGCAGTACTTC. Its protein product is CASSLQGAPYEQYF.

The rearrangement joins TRBV9 to TRBJ2-1; 12 positions agree with TRBD2. The CDR3 spans 17 residues. Trimming cost V 0 bases and J 9 bases; bases outside gene matches: 10. Germline assignment: CDR1 SGDLS and CDR2 YYNGEE. CDR3 sequence reads: CASSVVTSGSKIGEQFF. The CDR3 DNA is TGTGCCAGCAGCGTAGTGACTAGCGGGAGTAAAATCGGTGAGCAGTTCTTC. Full variable domain (outside the CDR3, taken from reference TRBV9 and TRBJ2-1): DSGVTQTPKHLITATGQRVTLRCSPRSGDLSVYWYQQSLDQGLQFLIQYYNGEERAKGNILERFSAQQFPDLHSELNLSSLELGDSALYFCASSVVTSGSKIGEQFFGPGTRLTVL.

V and J are TRBV5-6 and TRBJ2-1, with 8 bases aligning to TRBD2. The CDR3 spans 17 residues. V shed 0 bases, J shed 1 base, and the junction held 6 bases outside the gene matches. The germline V gene encodes CDR1 SGHDT and CDR2 YYEEEE. The CDR3 nucleotides are TGTGCCAGCAGCTTGGAAACGGCGGGAGGTTCCTACAATGAGCAGTTCTTC. Translation gives CASSLETAGGSYNEQFF.

V is TRBV9 and J is TRBJ1-2; 8 nucleotides match TRBD1. The CDR3 totals 15 residues. With V trimmed by 0 bases and J by 7 bases, 8 bases remained unmatched. Germline values: CDR1 SGDLS, CDR2 YYNGEE. CDR3 loop: CASSVATDRVSGYTF. Written as DNA, the CDR3 is TGTGCCAGCAGCGTAGCTACGGACAGGGTTAGTGGCTACACCTTC.